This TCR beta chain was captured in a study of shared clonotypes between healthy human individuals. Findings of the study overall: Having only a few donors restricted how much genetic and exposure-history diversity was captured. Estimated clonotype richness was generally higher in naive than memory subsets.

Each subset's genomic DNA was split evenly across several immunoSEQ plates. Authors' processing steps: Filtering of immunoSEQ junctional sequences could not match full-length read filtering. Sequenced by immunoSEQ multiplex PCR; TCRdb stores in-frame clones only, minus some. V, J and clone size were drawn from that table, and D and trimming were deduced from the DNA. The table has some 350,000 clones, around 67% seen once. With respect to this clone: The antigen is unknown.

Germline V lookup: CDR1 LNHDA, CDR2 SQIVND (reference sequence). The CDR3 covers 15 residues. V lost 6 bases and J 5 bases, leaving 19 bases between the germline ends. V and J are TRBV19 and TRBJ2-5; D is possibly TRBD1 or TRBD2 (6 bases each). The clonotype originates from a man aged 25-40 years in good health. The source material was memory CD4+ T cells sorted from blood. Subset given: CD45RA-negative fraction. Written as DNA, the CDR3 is TGTGCCAGTAGCTCCGGACAGCCTGGGGGGGAGACCCAGTACTTC. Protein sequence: CASSSGQPGGETQYF.